This TCR beta chain was sequenced for a study of cytomegalovirus exposure and HLA in healthy donors. PCR used 60 Vbeta primers and 13 Jbeta primers. Produced via immunoSEQ multiplex PCR; TCRdb's table is partial and in-frame only. The sample has over 80,000 clones, about two thirds seen once. Study outcomes and limitations: TCR beta chains numbering more than 150 were designated cytomegalovirus-associated.

On this clone: Antigen specificity is unknown.

Germline values: CDR1 SGHVS, CDR2 FNYEAQ. The ends lost 4 bases at V and 8 bases at J; junction bases unmatched: 7. This CDR3 is 15 amino acids long. J is TRBJ2-1 and V is TRBV7-6; 11 nucleotides align to TRBD2. The sequenced sample consisted of PBMCs. This sequence originates from a boy younger than 18 in good health and CMV-seropositive. This CDR3 reads CASSSLAGGVYEQFF. The CDR3, as DNA: TGTGCCAGCAGCTCCCTAGCGGGAGGTGTATATGAGCAGTTCTTC. Full variable domain (rest looked up from reference TRBV7-6 and TRBJ2-1): GAGVSQSPRYKVTKRGQDVALRCDPISGHVSLYWYRQALGQGPEFLTYFNYEAQQDKSGLPNDRFSAERPEGSISTLTIQRTEQRDSAMYRCASSSLAGGVYEQFFGPGTRLTVL.